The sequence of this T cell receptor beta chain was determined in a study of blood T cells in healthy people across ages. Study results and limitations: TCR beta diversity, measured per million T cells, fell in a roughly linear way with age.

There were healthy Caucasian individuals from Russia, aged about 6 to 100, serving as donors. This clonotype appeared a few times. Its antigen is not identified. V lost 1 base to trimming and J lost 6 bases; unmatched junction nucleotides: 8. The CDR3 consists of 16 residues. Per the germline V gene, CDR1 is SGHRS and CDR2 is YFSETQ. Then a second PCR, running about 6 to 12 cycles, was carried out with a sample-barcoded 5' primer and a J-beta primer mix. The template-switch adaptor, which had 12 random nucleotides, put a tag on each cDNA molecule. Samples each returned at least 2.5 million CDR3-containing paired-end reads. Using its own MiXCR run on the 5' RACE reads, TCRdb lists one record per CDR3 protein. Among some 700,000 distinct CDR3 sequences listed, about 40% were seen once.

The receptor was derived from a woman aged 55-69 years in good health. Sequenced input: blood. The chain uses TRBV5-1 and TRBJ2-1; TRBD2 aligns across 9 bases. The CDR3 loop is CASSLPAGGTFNEQFF. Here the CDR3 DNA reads TGCGCCAGCAGCTTGCCGGCGGGAGGGACCTTCAATGAGCAGTTCTTC.